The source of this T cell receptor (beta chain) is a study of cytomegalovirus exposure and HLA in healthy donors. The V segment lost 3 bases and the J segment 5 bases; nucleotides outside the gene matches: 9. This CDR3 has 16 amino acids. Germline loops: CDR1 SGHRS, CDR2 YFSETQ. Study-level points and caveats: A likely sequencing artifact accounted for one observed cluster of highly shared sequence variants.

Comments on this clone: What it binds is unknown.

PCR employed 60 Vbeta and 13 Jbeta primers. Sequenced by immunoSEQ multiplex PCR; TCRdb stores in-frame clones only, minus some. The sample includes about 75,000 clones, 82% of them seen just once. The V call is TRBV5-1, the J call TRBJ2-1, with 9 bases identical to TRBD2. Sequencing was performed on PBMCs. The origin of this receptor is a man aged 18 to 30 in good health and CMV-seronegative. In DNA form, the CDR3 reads TGCGCCAGCAGCTCCGTTAGCGGGGGAATAAACAATGAGCAGTTCTTC. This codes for CASSSVSGGINNEQFF.